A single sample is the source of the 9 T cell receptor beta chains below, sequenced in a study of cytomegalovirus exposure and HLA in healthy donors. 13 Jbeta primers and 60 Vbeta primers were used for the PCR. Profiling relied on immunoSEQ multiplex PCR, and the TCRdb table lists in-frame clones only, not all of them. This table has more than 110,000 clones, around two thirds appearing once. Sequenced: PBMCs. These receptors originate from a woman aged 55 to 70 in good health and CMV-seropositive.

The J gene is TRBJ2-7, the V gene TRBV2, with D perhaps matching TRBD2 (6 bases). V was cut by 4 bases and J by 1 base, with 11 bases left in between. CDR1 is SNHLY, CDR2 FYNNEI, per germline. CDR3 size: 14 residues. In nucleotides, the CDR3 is TGTGCCAGCAGTGGTTCAGGGAGGTCCTACGAGCAGTACTTC. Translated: CASSGSGRSYEQYF.

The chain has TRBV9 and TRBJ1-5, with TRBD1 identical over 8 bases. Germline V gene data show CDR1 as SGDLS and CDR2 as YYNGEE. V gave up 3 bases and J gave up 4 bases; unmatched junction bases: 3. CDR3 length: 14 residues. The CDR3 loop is CASSAQGANQPQHF. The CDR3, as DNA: TGTGCCAGCAGCGCCCAGGGGGCGAATCAGCCCCAGCATTTT.

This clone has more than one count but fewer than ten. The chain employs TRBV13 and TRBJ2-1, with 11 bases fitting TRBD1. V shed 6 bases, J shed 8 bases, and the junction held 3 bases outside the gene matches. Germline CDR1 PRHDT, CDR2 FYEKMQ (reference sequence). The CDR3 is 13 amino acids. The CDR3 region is CASSRGQGDEQFF. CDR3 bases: TGTGCCAGCAGTCGGGGACAGGGGGATGAGCAGTTCTTC.

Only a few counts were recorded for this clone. DNA for the CDR3: TGTGCCAGCAGTAGATCCGGGACAGGGTCCCTCGAGCAGTACTTC. As protein: CASSRSGTGSLEQYF. The chain couples TRBV6-5 to TRBJ2-7; TRBD1 matches 9 bases. The CDR3 runs 15 residues. Germline lookup yields CDR1 MNHEY and CDR2 SVGAGI. The ends lost 5 bases at V and 6 bases at J; junction bases unmatched: 11.

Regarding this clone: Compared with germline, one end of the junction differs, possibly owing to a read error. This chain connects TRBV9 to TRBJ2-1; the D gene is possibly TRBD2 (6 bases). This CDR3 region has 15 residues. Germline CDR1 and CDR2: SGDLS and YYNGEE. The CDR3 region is CANSVGGESYNEQFF. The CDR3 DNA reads TGTGCCAACAGCGTGGGCGGGGAGAGCTACAATGAGCAGTTCTTC.

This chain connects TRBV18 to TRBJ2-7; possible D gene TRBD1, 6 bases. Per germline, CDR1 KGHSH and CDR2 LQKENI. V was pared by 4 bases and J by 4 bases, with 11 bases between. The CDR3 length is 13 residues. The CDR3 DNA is TGTGCCAGCTCACGAAAACAGGGATACGAGCAGTACTTC. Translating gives CASSRKQGYEQYF.

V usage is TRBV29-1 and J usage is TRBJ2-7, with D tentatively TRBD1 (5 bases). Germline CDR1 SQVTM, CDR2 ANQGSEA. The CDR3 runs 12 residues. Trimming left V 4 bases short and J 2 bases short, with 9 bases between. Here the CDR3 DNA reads TGCAGCGTTGGAAGGGGAACCTACGAGCAGTACTTC. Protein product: CSVGRGTYEQYF.

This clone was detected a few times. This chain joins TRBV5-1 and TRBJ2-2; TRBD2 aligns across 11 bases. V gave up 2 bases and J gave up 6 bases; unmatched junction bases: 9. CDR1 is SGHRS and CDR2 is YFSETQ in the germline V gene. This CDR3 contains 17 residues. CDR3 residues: CASSFPGTSGGAGELFF. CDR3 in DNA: TGCGCCAGCAGCTTTCCTGGGACTAGCGGAGGGGCCGGGGAGCTGTTTTTT.

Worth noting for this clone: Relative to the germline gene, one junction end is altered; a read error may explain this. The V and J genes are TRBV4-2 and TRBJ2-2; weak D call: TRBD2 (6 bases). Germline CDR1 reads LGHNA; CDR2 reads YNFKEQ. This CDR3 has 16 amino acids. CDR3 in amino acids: CASSQRTRQNTGEVFF. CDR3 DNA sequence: TGTGCCAGCAGCCAGAGAACACGCCAGAACACCGGGGAGGTGTTTTTT.